Listed below are T cell receptor beta chains from one sample, sequenced in a study of CD8 T cells in Susac syndrome. From the immunoSEQ multiplex PCR reads, TCRdb called clonotypes with MiXCR, one entry per CDR3 protein. Among some 300,000 distinct CDR3 sequences, approximately 85% were seen once, and the ten largest hold about 0.22%. The sample taken for sequencing was CD8+ T cells from PBMCs. These receptors came from a human donor with multiple sclerosis. Both conserved end residues are part of each CDR3. D genes are given only for firm matches. Expanded clones are given a class, and other clones once, few, many or no size at all.

few	TRBV5-4	TRBJ2-1	TRBD2	CASSLALAYTYNEQFF	TGTGCCAGCAGCTTGGCACTAGCGTACACCTACAATGAGCAGTTCTTC
.	TRBV11-3	TRBJ2-1	TRBD1	CASSPGTVRNEQFF	TGTGCCAGCAGCCCCGGGACAGTAAGAAATGAGCAGTTCTTC
.	TRBV25-1	TRBJ2-1	.	CASSLRQGEAGDEQFF	TGTGCCAGCAGTCTCCGACAGGGGGAAGCGGGAGATGAGCAGTTCTTC
.	TRBV27	TRBJ2-1	.	CASSSGTYTYNEQFF	TGTGCCAGCAGCTCCGGGACCTACACCTACAATGAGCAGTTCTTC
.	TRBV27	TRBJ2-7	.	CASSLTWTAYEQYF	TGTGCCAGCAGTTTAACATGGACAGCCTACGAGCAGTACTTC
.	TRBV6-6	TRBJ2-3	.	CASSTWDNLMSDTQYF	TGTGCCAGCAGTACTTGGGACAATTTGATGTCGGATACGCAGTATTTT
.	TRBV10-2	TRBJ2-7	.	CASEKGHEQYF	TGCGCCAGCGAAAAGGGACACGAGCAGTACTTC
.	TRBV9	TRBJ2-7	TRBD2	CASSVGYSGIYEQYF	TGTGCCAGCAGCGTAGGGTACAGCGGGATATACGAGCAGTACTTC
.	TRBV28	TRBJ1-2	.	CASSFHRQFDGYTF	TGTGCCAGCAGTTTCCACAGGCAGTTTGATGGCTACACCTTC
few	TRBV6-1	TRBJ2-7	TRBD2	CASSAGTSGSYEQYF	TGTGCCAGCAGTGCCGGGACTAGCGGCTCCTACGAGCAGTACTTC
.	TRBV10-2	TRBJ2-1	.	CASSPRDPNPHEQFF	TGCGCCAGCAGTCCCCGGGACCCGAACCCTCATGAGCAGTTCTTC
.	TRBV20-1	TRBJ2-7	TRBD1	CSAPPWTGLSYEQYF	TGCAGTGCTCCGCCTTGGACAGGGCTCTCCTACGAGCAGTACTTC
.	TRBV20-1	TRBJ2-3	TRBD2	CSAILTSGLDTQYF	TGCAGTGCCATTCTGACTAGCGGGCTTGATACGCAGTATTTT
.	TRBV4-3	TRBJ2-5	TRBD1	CASSPAGQGARETQYF	TGCGCCAGCAGCCCCGCGGGACAGGGGGCCAGAGAGACCCAGTACTTC
once	TRBV27	TRBJ2-7	.	CASSSEAAYEQYF	TGTGCCAGCAGTTCCGAGGCAGCGTACGAGCAGTACTTC
.	TRBV6-1	TRBJ1-5	.	CASKSEGNQPQHF	TGTGCCAGCAAGTCGGAGGGCAATCAGCCCCAGCATTTT
.	TRBV27	TRBJ1-2	.	CASSLNPKGGYTF	TGTGCCAGCAGTTTAAACCCCAAAGGGGGCTACACCTTC
.	TRBV7-9	TRBJ1-2	TRBD1	CASSLAGDRTYGYTF	TGTGCCAGCAGCTTAGCAGGGGACAGGACCTATGGCTACACCTTC
once	TRBV12-3/TRBV12-4	TRBJ2-1	TRBD2	CASSLGLAGGHEQFF	TGTGCCAGCAGTTTAGGGCTAGCGGGAGGACATGAGCAGTTCTTC
.	TRBV19	TRBJ1-5	.	CASSAGVNQPQHF	TGTGCCAGTAGTGCAGGGGTTAATCAGCCCCAGCATTTT
.	TRBV18	TRBJ1-1	TRBD1	CASSPGTGNEAFF	TGTGCCAGCTCACCAGGGACAGGGAATGAAGCTTTCTTT
.	TRBV6-5	TRBJ1-1	.	CASSYGRGTEAFF	TGTGCCAGCAGTTATGGGAGGGGCACTGAAGCTTTCTTT
.	TRBV6-2/TRBV6-3	TRBJ2-7	TRBD2	CASRQVGLAGNGYEQYF	TGTGCCAGCAGGCAAGTTGGACTAGCGGGAAATGGGTACGAGCAGTACTTC
few	TRBV12-3/TRBV12-4	TRBJ2-7	.	CASRPGTSSYEQYF	TGTGCCAGCAGACCCGGCACCTCCTCCTACGAGCAGTACTTC
.	TRBV6-5	TRBJ2-7	.	CASSYGSVYEQYF	TGTGCCAGCAGTTACGGGTCAGTTTACGAGCAGTACTTC